A single sample is the source of the 7 T cell receptor beta chains below, sequenced in a study of spatial heterogeneity in lung cancer. Specified time point: blood at routine non-recurrence follow-up after resection. Unsorted whole RNA of tumor, nontumor lung or frozen PBMC was sequenced. TCRdb independently ran MiXCR on the 5' RACE reads; one entry per CDR3 protein. The sample yields under 30,000 distinct CDR3 sequences, about 5.6% seen once. The sample was PBMCs, taken at follow-up. The receptors here all came from a male donor with early-stage non-small cell lung cancer.

At least ten counts were recorded for this clonotype. This sequence joins TRBV25-1 and TRBJ2-5; 9 bases align to TRBD1. Trimming took 7 bases from V and 4 from J; bases not matched to a gene: 4. The germline CDR1 and CDR2 sequences are MGHDK and SYGVNS. The CDR3 length is 13 residues. The chain's CDR3 is CASTGQGTETQYF. CDR3 nucleotides: TGTGCCAGCACCGGACAGGGGACAGAGACCCAGTACTTC.

This clonotype was counted at least ten times. This chain uses TRBV30 with TRBJ1-1, with D possibly matching TRBD1 (5 bases). Trimming removed 8 bases from V and 4 bases from J, with 11 bases in between. The CDR3 loop spans 11 amino acids. Germline CDR1 reads GTSNPN; CDR2 reads SVGIG (reference sequence). CDR3 loop: CARGRATEAFF. The DNA for the CDR3 is TGTGCCCGGGGACGGGCCACTGAAGCTTTCTTT. The full variable domain, its missing parts supplied by reference TRBV30 and TRBJ1-1, is SQTIHQWPATLVQPVGSPLSLECTVEGTSNPNLYWYRQAAGRGLQLLFYSVGIGQISSEVPQNLSASRPQDRQFILSSKKLLLSDSGFYLCARGRATEAFFGQGTRLTVV.

This chain connects TRBV6-5 to TRBJ1-6; TRBD1 might be the D (5 bases). The germline V and J ends were trimmed by 5 bases and 8 bases, with 19 bases remaining between them. CDR1 is MNHEY and CDR2 is SVGAGI in the germline V gene. This CDR3 contains 16 residues. CDR3 loop: CASSPFGTAFDSPLHF. The CDR3 nucleotides are TGTGCCAGCAGTCCTTTCGGGACGGCATTTGATTCACCCCTCCACTTT.

This clonotype is medium-sized in the sample. V gene TRBV4-1 combines with J gene TRBJ2-5; TRBD2 aligns across 8 bases. The V gene end was trimmed by 4 bases and the J gene end by 2 bases; junction bases not matched to a gene: 9. This CDR3 comprises 16 residues. Germline assignment: CDR1 MGHRA and CDR2 YSYEKL. DNA of the CDR3: TGCGCCAGCAGCCCACCCGGGGGGGCCAATCAAGAGACCCAGTACTTC. Protein: CASSPPGGANQETQYF.

This clonotype was found many times. This sequence joins TRBV29-1 and TRBJ1-1; no clear D gene. The CDR3 totals 12 residues. Germline V gene lookup returns CDR1 SQVTM and CDR2 ANQGSEA. Trimming took off 8 bases at V and 2 bases at J, with 12 bases between the two ends. For the CDR3, the DNA is TGCAGCACTCGGCGGTCTAACACTGAAGCTTTCTTT. It specifies CSTRRSNTEAFF.

This clonotype was detected ten times or more. The V gene is TRBV29-1, the J gene TRBJ2-5; 7 bases are a match to TRBD1. V shed 6 bases and J 5 bases; nucleotides not matched to a gene: 12. Germline CDR1 and CDR2: SQVTM and ANQGSEA. There are 14 residues in the CDR3. The CDR3 region has the DNA TGCAGCGTAGGGACAGTCTTAGGGATGGAGACCCAGTACTTC. It translates to CSVGTVLGMETQYF.

This clonotype occurred many times. The CDR3 nucleotides are TGCGCCAGCAGCCTCTTTGGCCCACTAGCGGGCGTTTACAATGAGCAGTTCTTC. Translating gives CASSLFGPLAGVYNEQFF. The V call is TRBV4-3, the J call TRBJ2-1; 9 nucleotides match TRBD2. Germline V gene data show CDR1 as LGHNA and CDR2 as YSLEER. This CDR3 has 18 amino acids. V lost 4 bases, J lost 4 bases, and 14 bases stayed unmatched.